The 27 T cell receptor beta chains below all came from one sample that was sequenced in a study of T cell repertoires in ileal Crohn's disease. Time point defined: neoterminal ileum biopsy at postoperative endoscopy, about 6 months after surgery. Only in-frame clones appear in the TCRdb table, and some are missing; sequencing was by immunoSEQ multiplex PCR. The sample includes roughly 62,000 clones, roughly nine tenths seen only once; the top ten take roughly 1.9%. Sequencing input: ileal tissue. These TCRs come from an adult with Crohn's disease.

The chain is built from TRBV4-3 and TRBJ1-1, with D perhaps TRBD1 (6 bases). The CDR3 runs to 16 residues. Germline V CDR1 and CDR2: LGHNA, YSLEER. V was pared by 4 bases and J by 2 bases, with 17 bases between. CDR3 protein: CASSPGTRGFNTEAFF. CDR3 DNA: TGCGCCAGCAGCCCCGGGACACGGGGCTTTAACACTGAAGCTTTCTTT.

The chain joins TRBV11-1 to TRBJ1-2; the D is unclear. CDR1 SGHAT and CDR2 FQDESV come from the germline V gene (reference sequence). The CDR3 length is 14 residues. Trimming removed 1 base at V and 4 bases at J, with 10 bases between. The CDR3 protein is CASSLGIPGYGYTF. CDR3 nucleotides: TGTGCCAGCAGCTTAGGGATCCCGGGCTATGGCTACACCTTC.

This chain uses TRBV7-9 with TRBJ1-1; 9 bases map to TRBD1. Looked up from germline, CDR1 is SEHNR and CDR2 is FQNEAQ (reference sequence). Trimming removed 5 bases from V and 0 bases from J; junction bases left unmatched: 1. The CDR3 is 14 amino acids. CDR3 loop: CASSRQGVNTEAFF. DNA for the CDR3: TGTGCCAGCAGCCGACAGGGGGTGAACACTGAAGCTTTCTTT. Together with reference TRBV7-9 and TRBJ1-1, the CDR3 gives the full variable domain: DTGVSQNPRHKITKRGQNVTFRCDPISEHNRLYWYRQTLGQGPEFLTYFQNEAQLEKSRLLSDRFSAERPKGSFSTLEIQRTEQGDSAMYLCASSRQGVNTEAFFGQGTRLTVV.

This clone was counted a few times. The rearrangement joins TRBV9 to TRBJ2-1, with D possibly TRBD2 on 5 matching bases. This CDR3 is built from 15 residues. CDR1 and CDR2 from the germline V gene are SGDLS and YYNGEE. Between the trimmed V and J ends, which lost 5 bases and 1 base, there was a span of 13 bases. This chain's CDR3 is CASSSHGESYNEQFF. The CDR3 DNA sequence: TGTGCCAGCAGTTCTCACGGGGAATCCTACAATGAGCAGTTCTTC. Complete variable domain (other parts from reference TRBV9 and TRBJ2-1): DSGVTQTPKHLITATGQRVTLRCSPRSGDLSVYWYQQSLDQGLQFLIQYYNGEERAKGNILERFSAQQFPDLHSELNLSSLELGDSALYFCASSSHGESYNEQFFGPGTRLTVL.

This clone was observed a single time. The genes are TRBV6-5 and TRBJ2-2; 8 bases match TRBD1. The CDR3 has 12 amino acids. The J segment lost 5 bases and the V segment lost 10 bases, leaving 3 bases of the junction unmatched. Germline loops: CDR1 MNHEY, CDR2 SVGAGI. CDR3 sequence (DNA): TGTGCCATCCAGGGGGCGACCGGGGAGCTGTTTTTT. Protein product: CAIQGATGELFF.

The chain has TRBV7-2 and TRBJ2-3; D gene ambiguous. The germline V gene encodes CDR1 SGHTA and CDR2 FQGNSA. V lost 5 bases and J lost 6, with 12 bases in between. The CDR3 is 13 residues long. CDR3: CASSVDNRDTQYF. The CDR3 DNA follows: TGTGCCAGCAGCGTTGACAACCGGGATACGCAGTATTTT.

The V call is TRBV7-3, the J call TRBJ1-2; D is uncertain. The CDR3 is 13 amino acids. Germline lookup yields CDR1 SGHTA and CDR2 FQGTGA. V gave up 2 bases and J gave up 3 bases, with 7 bases separating them. CDR3 region: CASSLGDYYGYTF. Written as DNA, the CDR3 is TGTGCCAGCAGCTTAGGCGACTACTATGGCTACACCTTC.

The chain has TRBV12-5 and TRBJ2-7; TRBD2 matches 15 bases. CDR1 and CDR2 (germline): LGHNT, FRNRAP. This CDR3 is built from 16 residues. V shed 5 bases and J 5 bases; nucleotides not matched to a gene: 7. The CDR3 region is CASGGTSGRRLNEQYF. In DNA form, the CDR3 reads TGTGCTAGTGGTGGGACTAGCGGGAGGAGACTCAACGAGCAGTACTTC.

The J gene is TRBJ1-6, the V gene TRBV16; TRBD1 matches at 7 bases. Looked up from germline, CDR1 is KGHSY and CDR2 is FQNENV. V gave up 2 bases and J gave up 7 bases; unmatched junction bases: 5. CDR3 length: 15 amino acids. The CDR3 region is CASSQTGTANSPLHF. The DNA for the CDR3 is TGTGCCAGCAGCCAAACCGGGACAGCAAATTCACCCCTCCACTTT.

This clone appeared a few times. V gene TRBV30 combines with J gene TRBJ1-1; D not resolved. Deletions cut 2 bases from V and 5 bases from J, with 15 bases between. The CDR3 has 14 amino acids. Germline loops: CDR1 GTSNPN, CDR2 SVGIG (reference sequence). CDR3 bases: TGTGCCTGGAGTCGTTCGCCGTTCGGGACTGAAGCTTTCTTT. Translation gives CAWSRSPFGTEAFF.

This chain connects TRBV5-1 to TRBJ1-1, with D possibly TRBD1 on 6 matching bases. This CDR3 is built from 14 residues. Trimming removed 2 bases from V and 8 bases from J, with 16 bases in between. From germline, CDR1 is SGHRS and CDR2 YFSETQ. In DNA form, the CDR3 reads TGCGCCAGCAGCTTACCGAACAGGGAAGCCGAAGCTTTCTTT. This codes for CASSLPNREAEAFF. Combining the CDR3 with reference TRBV5-1 and TRBJ1-1 gives the whole variable domain KAGVTQTPRYLIKTRGQQVTLSCSPISGHRSVSWYQQTPGQGLQFLFEYFSETQRNKGNFPGRFSGRQFSNSRSEMNVSTLELGDSALYLCASSLPNREAEAFFGQGTRLTVV.

V gene TRBV7-9 combines with J gene TRBJ2-2, with a possible D match to TRBD1 (5 bases). Between the trimmed V and J ends, which lost 3 bases and 7 bases, there was a span of 9 bases. The CDR3 spans 13 residues. Germline CDR1 SEHNR, CDR2 FQNEAQ (reference sequence). DNA of the CDR3: TGTGCCAGCAGCTTTTCAGGGATCGGGGAGCTGTTTTTT. It is translated as CASSFSGIGELFF.

The chain recombines TRBV4-1 with TRBJ2-1; possible D gene TRBD2, 5 bases. V gave up 2 bases and J gave up 6 bases, with 11 bases separating them. The CDR3 has 14 residues. CDR1 and CDR2 (germline): MGHRA, YSYEKL. This CDR3 reads CASSQLGGLNEQFF. Here the CDR3 DNA reads TGCGCCAGCAGCCAATTAGGCGGGCTCAATGAGCAGTTCTTC.

This clone was seen a single time. The V call is TRBV30, the J call TRBJ1-1; D gene uncertain. V lost 4 bases, J lost 0 bases, and 3 bases lay in between. Germline CDR1 GTSNPN, CDR2 SVGIG (reference sequence). The CDR3 is 11 residues long. CDR3 sequence reads: CAWTLNTEAFF. DNA for the CDR3: TGTGCCTGGACATTGAACACTGAAGCTTTCTTT.

The chain is built from TRBV7-6 and TRBJ1-2; a weak D match, TRBD1 (6 bases). This CDR3 spans 12 amino acids. CDR1 SGHVS and CDR2 FNYEAQ come from the germline V gene. Trimming took off 6 bases at V and 7 bases at J, with 12 bases between the two ends. The CDR3, as DNA: TGTGCCAGCAGTACAGGGTTGGGTGGCTACACCTTC. Its translation: CASSTGLGGYTF.

The chain couples TRBV18 to TRBJ1-2; no reliable D call. CDR1 and CDR2 from the germline V gene are KGHSH and LQKENI. V was shortened by 3 bases and J by 8 bases, with 25 bases between the two germline ends. The CDR3 has 17 amino acids. The CDR3 DNA reads as TGTGCCAGCTCACCCCCCAACGGGAGGGATCAGTTGAGAGGCTACACCTTC. This translates into CASSPPNGRDQLRGYTF.

V and J are TRBV9 and TRBJ1-1; D gene uncertain. The CDR3 is made up of 15 amino acids. In germline, CDR1 is SGDLS, CDR2 YYNGEE. V was clipped by 0 bases and J by 1 base, with 10 bases between them. CDR3 nucleotide sequence: TGTGCCAGCAGCGTAGCAGGCTCCCCGAACACTGAAGCTTTCTTT. Its protein product is CASSVAGSPNTEAFF.

The chain carries TRBV5-1 and TRBJ1-2; D uncertain. The germline V gene encodes CDR1 SGHRS and CDR2 YFSETQ. The CDR3 length is 13 residues. V was pared by 1 base and J by 3 bases, with 7 bases between. The CDR3 reads CASSLLLDYGYTF. The CDR3, as DNA: TGCGCCAGCAGCTTGTTGTTAGACTATGGCTACACCTTC.

The chain uses TRBV5-1 and TRBJ2-7; TRBD2 matches 7 bases. The CDR3 runs 14 residues. The V gene's germline CDR1 is SGHRS and CDR2 YFSETQ. V was pared by 4 bases and J by 5 bases, with 9 bases of the junction left unmatched. The CDR3 protein is CASSLASGPNEQYF. CDR3 in DNA: TGCGCCAGCAGCCTGGCTAGCGGACCGAACGAGCAGTACTTC. Combining the CDR3 with reference TRBV5-1 and TRBJ2-7 gives the whole variable domain KAGVTQTPRYLIKTRGQQVTLSCSPISGHRSVSWYQQTPGQGLQFLFEYFSETQRNKGNFPGRFSGRQFSNSRSEMNVSTLELGDSALYLCASSLASGPNEQYFGPGTRLTVT.

The rearrangement uses TRBV11-3 and TRBJ2-7, with D possibly being TRBD2 (5 bases). CDR1 is SGHNT and CDR2 is YENEEA in the germline V gene. V gave up 5 bases and J gave up 2 bases, with 13 bases separating them. The CDR3 is 14 residues long. The CDR3 DNA reads as TGTGCCAGCAGCCTCGGGGTATCGGCCTACGAGCAGTACTTC. This codes for CASSLGVSAYEQYF.

The chain employs TRBV19 and TRBJ2-6, with 8 bases fitting TRBD1. The CDR3 is 19 amino acids. Germline CDR1 reads LNHDA; CDR2 reads SQIVND (reference sequence). Germline trimming cut 3 bases from V and 0 bases from J; bases unmatched to any gene: 10. The CDR3 region has the DNA TGTGCCAGTAGTATTTCGCCAGGGGGCGTGATCTCTGGGGCCAACGTCCTGACTTTC. Protein sequence: CASSISPGGVISGANVLTF.

The J gene is TRBJ1-2, the V gene TRBV6-6; 9 nucleotides match TRBD1. The CDR3 has 13 residues. Germline loops: CDR1 MNHNY, CDR2 SVGAGI (reference sequence). Trimming took 4 bases from V and 8 from J; bases not matched to a gene: 5. The CDR3 DNA reads as TGTGCCAGCAGTTCAGGACAGGGGCGAGGCTACACCTTC. It codes for CASSSGQGRGYTF.

The chain carries TRBV5-1 and TRBJ2-3; 13 nucleotides match TRBD2. The trim removed 4 bases at V and 3 bases at J, leaving 5 bases unmatched. The V gene's germline CDR1 is SGHRS and CDR2 YFSETQ. The CDR3 runs 16 residues. CDR3 nucleotides: TGCGCCAGCAGCCCCTCGACTAGCGGGGGGACAGATACGCAGTATTTT. It yields the protein CASSPSTSGGTDTQYF.

The gene calls are TRBV9 and TRBJ1-2, with D possibly matching TRBD1 (6 bases). The V gene lost 0 bases and the J gene lost 7 bases, with 22 bases spanning the gap. This CDR3 region has 17 residues. The germline gives CDR1 SGDLS, CDR2 YYNGEE. Here the CDR3 DNA reads TGTGCCAGCAGCGTAGGTTTCAGGCAGGGGCGGCGATTTGGCTACACCTTC. Residues: CASSVGFRQGRRFGYTF.

The chain combines TRBV2 with TRBJ2-4; a weak D match, TRBD2 (5 bases). V shed 5 bases and J shed 10 bases, with 12 bases lying between them. The CDR3 totals 12 residues. CDR1 and CDR2 (germline): SNHLY, FYNNEI. The CDR3 DNA is TGTGCCAGCAGTCCTACTAGTTGGATTCAGTACTTC. Its translation: CASSPTSWIQYF.

The chain links TRBV28 to TRBJ1-1, with TRBD1 as a possible D gene (6 bases). CDR1 and CDR2 from the germline V gene are MDHEN and SYDVKM. The CDR3 totals 14 residues. Deletions cut 2 bases from V and 1 base from J, with 8 bases between. The CDR3 coding sequence is TGTGCCAGCAGTTTAGGACAGCAGAACACTGAAGCTTTCTTT. Protein sequence: CASSLGQQNTEAFF.

This chain links TRBV5-1 with TRBJ2-5, with 7 bases fitting TRBD1. The CDR3 loop spans 13 amino acids. The trim removed 2 bases at V and 3 bases at J, leaving 1 base unmatched. The germline V gene encodes CDR1 SGHRS and CDR2 YFSETQ. The CDR3 here is CASSFQGEETQYF. CDR3 sequence (DNA): TGCGCCAGCAGCTTCCAGGGGGAAGAGACCCAGTACTTC. The full variable domain, completed using reference TRBV5-1 and TRBJ2-5, is KAGVTQTPRYLIKTRGQQVTLSCSPISGHRSVSWYQQTPGQGLQFLFEYFSETQRNKGNFPGRFSGRQFSNSRSEMNVSTLELGDSALYLCASSFQGEETQYFGPGTRLLVL.